Presented here are 30 T cell receptor beta chains from one specimen sequenced in a study of patients and donors after allogeneic stem cell transplantation. TCRdb recomputed calls from the RT-PCR reads with MiXCR, one row per CDR3 protein. The sample comprises 900,000 to 1,000,000 distinct CDR3 sequences, around 17% of which are singletons, and roughly 6% rests with the top ten. Sequenced sample: blood, either unsorted or a sorted T cell fraction (not recorded which). These receptors all stem from a human donor who was either an allogeneic HSCT recipient or a stem cell or donor lymphocyte infusion donor (not recorded which). It is not recorded whose cells these are; they may come from a transplant donor.

The sample holds a few counts of this clonotype. This chain links TRBV12-5 with TRBJ1-3; TRBD1 aligns across 7 bases. The CDR3 consists of 14 residues. Germline V gene sequence: CDR1 LGHNT, CDR2 FRNRAP. J gave up 5 bases and V 1 base, and 2 bases lay outside the gene matches. Here the CDR3 reads CASGLGGQRNTIYF. CDR3 coding DNA: TGTGCTAGTGGTTTGGGGGGACAGCGAAACACCATATATTTT.

This chain connects TRBV5-1 to TRBJ2-1; D remains ambiguous. CDR3 length equals 11 residues. Germline CDR1 reads SGHRS; CDR2 reads YFSETQ. With 7 bases removed from V and 9 bases from J, the gap between germline ends came to 11 bases. CDR3: CASHVAGEQFF. The CDR3 DNA sequence: TGCGCCAGCCACGTTGCTGGTGAGCAGTTCTTC.

J is TRBJ2-1 and V is TRBV20-1; weak D call: TRBD1 (6 bases). Germline CDR1 reads DFQATT; CDR2 reads SNEGSKA (reference sequence). This CDR3 contains 17 residues. V lost 3 bases, J lost 4 bases, and 22 bases lay in between. The CDR3 loop is CSARSLYRESGYNEQFF. CDR3 coding DNA: TGCAGTGCTAGGAGCCTTTACAGGGAAAGCGGATACAATGAGCAGTTCTTC.

The chain couples TRBV6-2 or TRBV6-3 to TRBJ1-2, with D perhaps matching TRBD1 (5 bases). The germline gives CDR1 MNHEY, CDR2 SVGEGT. This CDR3 comprises 14 residues. V was pared by 8 bases and J by 2 bases, with 15 bases between. CDR3 amino acids: CASDPGRRNYGYTF. The CDR3 DNA follows: TGTGCCAGCGACCCGGGACGGAGAAACTATGGCTACACCTTC.

The rearrangement links TRBV12-3 or TRBV12-4 to TRBJ1-2; D call uncertain. The germline V and J ends were trimmed by 6 bases and 8 bases, with 22 bases remaining between them. This CDR3 is built from 15 residues. CDR3 nucleotide sequence: TGTGCCAGCAGCACCGGGAGTGGCGCTTCTTTCGGCTACACCTTC. Translation gives CASSTGSGASFGYTF.

This chain joins TRBV30 and TRBJ2-5, with D perhaps given as TRBD1 or TRBD2 (5 bases each). Germline CDR1 GTSNPN, CDR2 SVGIG (reference sequence). V shed 5 bases and J shed 4 bases, with 20 bases lying between them. The CDR3 length is 15 residues. DNA for the CDR3: TGTGCCTGGGGCCCCGTGGGGGAGAGAAGAGAGACCCAGTACTTC. It translates to CAWGPVGERRETQYF. The full variable domain, rest sourced from reference TRBV30 and TRBJ2-5, is SQTIHQWPATLVQPVGSPLSLECTVEGTSNPNLYWYRQAAGRGLQLLFYSVGIGQISSEVPQNLSASRPQDRQFILSSKKLLLSDSGFYLCAWGPVGERRETQYFGPGTRLLVL.

This clonotype occurred a few times. The chain uses TRBV20-1 and TRBJ1-2, with D possibly TRBD1 on 5 matching bases. This CDR3 is built from 13 residues. V was pared by 2 bases and J by 6 bases, with 13 bases between. CDR1 DFQATT and CDR2 SNEGSKA come from the germline V gene (reference sequence). The CDR3 reads CSARSQGSDGYTF. The DNA of the CDR3 is TGCAGTGCTAGATCCCAGGGATCTGATGGCTACACCTTC.

CDR3 sequence: CSARDPTGANAYEQYF. CDR3 coding DNA: TGCAGTGCTAGAGATCCCACGGGGGCGAATGCCTACGAGCAGTACTTC. The chain has TRBV20-1 and TRBJ2-7, with D possibly called TRBD1 or TRBD2 (6 bases each). Germline CDR1 and CDR2: DFQATT and SNEGSKA (reference sequence). Trimming stripped 0 bases from V and 2 bases from J, with 17 bases between. The CDR3 extends over 16 amino acids.

The table lists this clonotype with a few counts. This chain connects TRBV2 to TRBJ2-7; tentatively, D is TRBD2 (6 bases). Germline loops: CDR1 SNHLY, CDR2 FYNNEI. The V and J ends lost 9 bases and 5 bases respectively, with 17 bases between them. The CDR3 has 13 residues. CDR3 loop: CARETGEPHEQYF. The CDR3 DNA sequence: TGTGCCAGAGAGACGGGGGAGCCCCACGAGCAGTACTTC.

The chain couples TRBV3-1 to TRBJ2-3; D possibly corresponds to TRBD2 (5 bases). The V gene's germline CDR1 is LGHDT and CDR2 YNNKEL (reference sequence). The ends were cut back, 6 bases at V and 1 base at J, with 8 bases in the middle. CDR3 length equals 13 residues. CDR3 in DNA: TGTGCCAGCAGACCCGGGGGCACAGATACGCAGTATTTT. This encodes CASRPGGTDTQYF.

The chain recombines TRBV9 with TRBJ2-7; possible D gene TRBD2, 6 bases. The CDR3 contains 15 residues. Germline V gene data show CDR1 as SGDLS and CDR2 as YYNGEE. V shed 1 base and J shed 0 bases, with 11 bases lying between them. The CDR3 is CASSVWSSGSYEQYF. For the CDR3, the DNA is TGTGCCAGCAGCGTATGGAGTAGCGGCTCCTACGAGCAGTACTTC.

This clonotype was picked up many times. The chain is built from TRBV4-1 and TRBJ1-1; a possible D gene is TRBD1 (5 bases). The V and J ends lost 0 bases and 3 bases respectively, with 11 bases between them. There are 15 residues in the CDR3. Germline CDR1 reads MGHRA; CDR2 reads YSYEKL. CDR3 nucleotides: TGCGCCAGCAGCCAAGAAGGCGGGGGATACACTGAAGCTTTCTTT. It translates to CASSQEGGGYTEAFF.

This clonotype has a handful of counts. This chain links TRBV10-3 with TRBJ1-6; TRBD1 might be the D (6 bases). The CDR3 totals 17 residues. The germline CDR1 and CDR2 sequences are ENHRY and SYGVKD. The germline V and J ends were trimmed by 4 bases and 1 base, with 14 bases remaining between them. CDR3 sequence reads: CAISVQGPESYNSPLHF. CDR3 in DNA: TGTGCCATCAGTGTGCAGGGGCCGGAATCCTATAATTCACCCCTCCACTTT.

J is TRBJ1-2 and V is TRBV3-1; TRBD1 matches 9 bases. CDR1 LGHDT and CDR2 YNNKEL come from the germline V gene (reference sequence). V trimming: 7 bases; J trimming: 7 bases; junction bases outside the gene matches: 13. The length of the CDR3 is 15 residues. CDR3 bases: TGTGCCAGCACCCCAGGGACAGGGTCCTTGTTTGGCTACACCTTC. Protein: CASTPGTGSLFGYTF.

This clonotype was observed a few times. V and J are TRBV18 and TRBJ2-7; 9 positions match TRBD1. The CDR3 length is 13 residues. Germline V CDR1 and CDR2: KGHSH, LQKENI. The V and J ends lost 6 bases and 5 bases, in that order; junction bases with no gene match: 5. CDR3 bases: TGTGCCAGCTCTAGGACAGGGGACAACGAGCAGTACTTC. Translating gives CASSRTGDNEQYF.

This clonotype was recorded at least ten times. The chain recombines TRBV7-8 with TRBJ2-1, with 9 nucleotides matching TRBD2. This CDR3 is 16 amino acids long. V lost 1 base, J lost 8 bases, and 9 bases stayed unmatched. Germline V gene data show CDR1 as SGHVS and CDR2 as FQNEAQ. CDR3 sequence (DNA): TGTGCCAGCAGCTTAGTGGGACTAGCTGAGGGCGATGAGCAGTTCTTC. This translates into CASSLVGLAEGDEQFF.

J is TRBJ2-1 and V is TRBV28; 8 nucleotides match TRBD1. With V trimmed by 7 bases and J by 5 bases, 13 bases remained unmatched. CDR1 and CDR2 from the germline V gene are MDHEN and SYDVKM. This CDR3 has 16 residues. CDR3 DNA sequence: TGTGCCAGCAATCCCCCCAGGAACAGGGGGAACAATGAGCAGTTCTTC. This sequence encodes CASNPPRNRGNNEQFF.

This clonotype was picked up a small number of times. V usage is TRBV6-1 and J usage is TRBJ1-2; D not resolved. CDR3 size: 14 residues. V dropped 7 bases and J dropped 8 bases, with 20 bases sitting between them. CDR1 and CDR2 from the germline V gene are MNHNS and SASEGT. The DNA of the CDR3 is TGTGCCAGCACGGCAGGCCCCTTACTATTCGGCTACACCTTC. Its translation: CASTAGPLLFGYTF.

This clonotype was recorded a few times. This rearrangement joins TRBV13 to TRBJ2-2; D unclear. With 11 bases removed from V and 1 base from J, the gap between germline ends came to 14 bases. Germline CDR1 and CDR2: PRHDT and FYEKMQ (reference sequence). CDR3 size: 14 residues. The CDR3 DNA follows: TGTGCCTCAGCCCGGGCGGAGAACACCGGGGAGCTGTTTTTT. Its protein product is CASARAENTGELFF.

This clonotype was detected only a few times. The rearrangement links TRBV29-1 to TRBJ2-7, with a tentative D call TRBD1 (7 bases). Germline lookup yields CDR1 SQVTM and CDR2 ANQGSEA. The V gene lost 3 bases and the J gene lost 3 bases, with 12 bases spanning the gap. The CDR3 sequence is 13 residues long. The CDR3 loop is CSVDGQGGYEQYF. CDR3 DNA: TGCAGCGTTGACGGCCAGGGGGGCTACGAGCAGTACTTC.

The chain links TRBV12-3 or TRBV12-4 to TRBJ1-1, with D unclear. Trimming left V 1 base short and J 1 base short, with 10 bases between. CDR3 size: 15 residues. This chain's CDR3 is CASSLEGVPNTEAFF. For the CDR3, the DNA is TGTGCCAGCAGTTTAGAGGGCGTCCCGAACACTGAAGCTTTCTTT.

The V call is TRBV20-1, the J call TRBJ2-7; the match to TRBD2 covers 7 bases. The CDR3 sequence is 15 residues long. The V gene's germline CDR1 is DFQATT and CDR2 SNEGSKA (reference sequence). V gave up 5 bases and J gave up 2 bases; unmatched junction bases: 12. The CDR3 here is CSAQGTGGGPYEQYF. In DNA, the CDR3 is TGCAGTGCTCAAGGGACTGGCGGGGGACCCTACGAGCAGTACTTC.

The V gene is TRBV2, the J gene TRBJ1-2, with D tentatively TRBD1 (6 bases). This CDR3 comprises 14 residues. Germline V gives CDR1 SNHLY, CDR2 FYNNEI. Trimming shortened V by 7 bases and J by 7 bases, and 19 bases separated the two germline ends. For the CDR3, the DNA is TGTGCCAGCATCGGCGCCCAGGGAGGGGGTGGCTACACCTTC. It yields the protein CASIGAQGGGGYTF.

The chain employs TRBV15 and TRBJ1-2, with 7 bases aligning to TRBD1. Germline CDR1 reads LNHNV; CDR2 reads YYDKDF (reference sequence). The CDR3 totals 14 residues. The ends lost 3 bases at V and 7 bases at J; junction bases unmatched: 8. CDR3 sequence (DNA): TGTGCCACCAGCAGGGGGACAGCGAAAGGTGGCTACACCTTC. Encoded protein: CATSRGTAKGGYTF.

This clonotype was counted a few times. The V call is TRBV20-1, the J call TRBJ2-3; D gene unclear. Trimming stripped 0 bases from V and 4 bases from J, with 8 bases between. CDR3 length equals 13 residues. CDR1 and CDR2 from the germline V gene are DFQATT and SNEGSKA (reference sequence). In DNA, the CDR3 is TGCAGTGCTAGAGACATACGATCAGATACGCAGTATTTT. It yields the protein CSARDIRSDTQYF.

This clonotype was counted at least ten times. V usage is TRBV10-3 and J usage is TRBJ2-7, with D unclear. V lost 3 bases and J lost 2, with 2 bases in between. The germline CDR1 and CDR2 sequences are ENHRY and SYGVKD. The CDR3 spans 11 residues. In DNA, the CDR3 is TGTGCCATCAGTGAAACCTACGAGCAGTACTTC. Its translation is CAISETYEQYF.

The rearrangement links TRBV6-1 to TRBJ2-1, with D perhaps TRBD2 (5 bases). CDR1 is MNHNS and CDR2 is SASEGT in the germline V gene. CDR3 length equals 15 residues. Trimming cost V 6 bases and J 0 bases, with 12 bases left between them. The CDR3 reads CASRPRGSSYNEQFF. CDR3 nucleotides: TGTGCCAGCAGGCCCCGTGGGAGCTCCTACAATGAGCAGTTCTTC.

The genes are TRBV27 and TRBJ2-1, with D possibly being TRBD1 (5 bases). Germline V gives CDR1 MNHEY, CDR2 SMNVEV (reference sequence). CDR3 size: 18 residues. Trimming removed 0 bases from V and 0 bases from J, with 15 bases in between. CDR3 sequence: CASSLSSSLQGSYNEQFF. CDR3 DNA: TGTGCCAGCAGTTTATCGAGCAGCCTCCAGGGCTCCTACAATGAGCAGTTCTTC.

This clonotype was counted between two and nine times. The chain joins TRBV7-2 to TRBJ2-7, with 7 bases identical to TRBD1. The CDR3 runs to 15 residues. Germline lookup yields CDR1 SGHTA and CDR2 FQGNSA. J was trimmed by 3 bases and V by 5 bases; bases with no gene match: 10. This CDR3 reads CASSRPGQAIYEQYF. CDR3 sequence (DNA): TGTGCCAGCAGCCGTCCAGGACAGGCCATCTACGAGCAGTACTTC.

This chain links TRBV6-5 with TRBJ1-3; maybe TRBD1 (5 bases). The germline CDR1 and CDR2 sequences are MNHEY and SVGAGI. The V end was cut by 0 bases, the J end by 0 bases, with 12 bases between. The CDR3 contains 17 residues. The CDR3 sequence: CASSYSLSQGSGNTIYF. For the CDR3, the DNA is TGTGCCAGCAGTTACTCTTTGTCCCAGGGCTCTGGAAACACCATATATTTT.